This T cell receptor beta chain was sequenced in a study of blood T cell repertoires in COVID-19. The method was immunoSEQ multiplex PCR; TCRdb's version includes in-frame clones alone and lacks a portion of them. The data contain some 220,000 clones, around 84% of them singletons. Germline CDR1 SGHTA, CDR2 FQGNSA. This CDR3 is built from 15 residues. Trimming stripped 4 bases from V and 4 bases from J, with 16 bases between. This receptor was obtained from a man aged 45-60 years with active or convalescent COVID-19. Sequencing used peripheral blood. V usage is TRBV7-2 and J usage is TRBJ1-2; no firm D call. CDR3 residues: CASSSNTRGGYGYTF. CDR3 nucleotide sequence: TGTGCCAGCAGCTCTAACACCCGAGGAGGCTATGGCTACACCTTC.